This T cell receptor beta chain originates from a study of control samples from healthy donors and cancer patients. CDR1 and CDR2 (germline): MNHEY, SMNVEV (reference sequence). The CDR3 runs 14 residues. With 4 bases removed from V and 2 bases from J, the gap between germline ends came to 12 bases. Profiled with immunoSEQ multiplex PCR; TCRdb holds only in-frame clones, not every one. In the table there are 100,000 to 150,000 clones, about 90% of which are singletons. This clone was seen once. The J gene is TRBJ2-7, the V gene TRBV27, with D unresolved. Sequenced sample: blood. This sequence was found in a woman between 45 and 65 years old in good health. As DNA, the CDR3 is TGTGCCAGCAGTTCGCCGATCCGACCCTACGAGCAGTACTTC. Protein product: CASSSPIRPYEQYF.